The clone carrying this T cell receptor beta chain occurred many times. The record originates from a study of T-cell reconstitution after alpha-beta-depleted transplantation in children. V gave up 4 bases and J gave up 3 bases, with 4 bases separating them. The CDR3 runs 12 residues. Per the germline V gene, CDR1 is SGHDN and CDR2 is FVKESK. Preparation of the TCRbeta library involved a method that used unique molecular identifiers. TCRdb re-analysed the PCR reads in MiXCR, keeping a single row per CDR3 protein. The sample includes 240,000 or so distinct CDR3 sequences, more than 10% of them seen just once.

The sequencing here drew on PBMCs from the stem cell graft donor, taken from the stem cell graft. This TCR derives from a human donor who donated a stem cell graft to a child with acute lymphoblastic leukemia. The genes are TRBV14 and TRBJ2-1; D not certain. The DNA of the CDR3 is TGTGCCAGCAGCCCTGACTACAATGAGCAGTTCTTC. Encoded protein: CASSPDYNEQFF.